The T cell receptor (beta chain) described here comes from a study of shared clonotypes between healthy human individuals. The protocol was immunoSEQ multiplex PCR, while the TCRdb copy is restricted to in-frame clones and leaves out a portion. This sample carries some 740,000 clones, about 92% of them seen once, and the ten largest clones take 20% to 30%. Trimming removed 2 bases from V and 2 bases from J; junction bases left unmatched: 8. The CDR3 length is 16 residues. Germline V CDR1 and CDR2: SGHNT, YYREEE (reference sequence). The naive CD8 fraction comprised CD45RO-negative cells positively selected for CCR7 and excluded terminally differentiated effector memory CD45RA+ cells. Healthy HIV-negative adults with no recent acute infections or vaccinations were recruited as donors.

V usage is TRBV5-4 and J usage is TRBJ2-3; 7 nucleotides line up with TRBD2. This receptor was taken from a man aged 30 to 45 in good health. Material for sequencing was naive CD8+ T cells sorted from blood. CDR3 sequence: CASSLKRDPNTDTQYF. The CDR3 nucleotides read TGTGCCAGCAGCTTAAAGCGGGACCCGAACACAGATACGCAGTATTTT.